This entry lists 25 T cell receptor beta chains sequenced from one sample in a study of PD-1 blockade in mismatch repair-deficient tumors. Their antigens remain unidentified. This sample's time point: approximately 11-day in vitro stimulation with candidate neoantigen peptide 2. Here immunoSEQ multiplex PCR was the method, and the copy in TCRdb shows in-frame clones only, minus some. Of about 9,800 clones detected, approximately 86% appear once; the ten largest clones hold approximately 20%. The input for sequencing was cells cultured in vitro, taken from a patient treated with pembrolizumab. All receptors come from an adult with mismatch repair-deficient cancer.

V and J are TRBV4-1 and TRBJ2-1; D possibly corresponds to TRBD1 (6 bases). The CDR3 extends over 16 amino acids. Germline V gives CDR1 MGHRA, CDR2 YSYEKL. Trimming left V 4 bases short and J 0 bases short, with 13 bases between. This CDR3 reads CASSLLMGASYNEQFF. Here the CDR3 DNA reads TGCGCCAGCAGCCTATTAATGGGGGCCTCCTACAATGAGCAGTTCTTC.

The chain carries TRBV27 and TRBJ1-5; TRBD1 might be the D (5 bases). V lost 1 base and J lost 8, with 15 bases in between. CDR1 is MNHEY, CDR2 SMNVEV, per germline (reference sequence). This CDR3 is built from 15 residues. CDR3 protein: CASSLYQGGLEPQHF. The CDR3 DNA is TGTGCCAGCAGTTTATATCAGGGAGGGTTAGAGCCCCAGCATTTT.

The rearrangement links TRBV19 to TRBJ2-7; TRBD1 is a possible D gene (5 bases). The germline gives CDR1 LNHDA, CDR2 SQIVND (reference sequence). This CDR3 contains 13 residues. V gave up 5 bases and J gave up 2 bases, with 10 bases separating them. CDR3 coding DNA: TGTGCCAGTAGTCAGGGCTTCGCCTACGAGCAGTACTTC. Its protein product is CASSQGFAYEQYF.

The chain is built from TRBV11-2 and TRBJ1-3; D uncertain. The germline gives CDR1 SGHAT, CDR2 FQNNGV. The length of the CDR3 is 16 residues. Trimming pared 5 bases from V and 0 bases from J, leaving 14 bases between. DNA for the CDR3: TGTGCCAGCAGCCATCCCAAGGGCTACTCTGGAAACACCATATATTTT. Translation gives CASSHPKGYSGNTIYF. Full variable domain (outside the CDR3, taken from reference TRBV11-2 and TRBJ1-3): EAGVAQSPRYKIIEKRQSVAFWCNPISGHATLYWYQQILGQGPKLLIQFQNNGVVDDSQLPKDRFSAERLKGVDSTLKIQPAKLEDSAVYLCASSHPKGYSGNTIYFGEGSWLTVV.

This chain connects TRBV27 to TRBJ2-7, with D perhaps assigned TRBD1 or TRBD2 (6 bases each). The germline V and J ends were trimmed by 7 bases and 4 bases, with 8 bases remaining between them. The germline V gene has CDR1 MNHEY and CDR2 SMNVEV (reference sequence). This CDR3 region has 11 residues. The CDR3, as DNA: TGTGCCAGCACGGGGGCATACGAGCAGTACTTC. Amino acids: CASTGAYEQYF.

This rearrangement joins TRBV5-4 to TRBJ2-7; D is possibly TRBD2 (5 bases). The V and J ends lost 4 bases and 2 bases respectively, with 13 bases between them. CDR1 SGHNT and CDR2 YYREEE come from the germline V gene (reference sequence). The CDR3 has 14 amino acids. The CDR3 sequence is CASSRADGTYEQYF. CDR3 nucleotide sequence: TGTGCCAGCAGCCGAGCGGACGGAACCTACGAGCAGTACTTC.

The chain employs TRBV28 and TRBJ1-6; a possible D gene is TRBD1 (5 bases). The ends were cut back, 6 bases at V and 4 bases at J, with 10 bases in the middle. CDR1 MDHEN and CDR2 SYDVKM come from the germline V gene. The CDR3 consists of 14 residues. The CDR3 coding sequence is TGTGCCAGCAGGGGGGGTTTGTATAATTCACCCCTCCACTTT. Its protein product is CASRGGLYNSPLHF.

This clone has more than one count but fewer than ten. The CDR3, as DNA: TGTGCCAGCAGACCCCCGGGGGGAGGTAATGAAGCTTTCTTT. It encodes CASRPPGGGNEAFF. This chain links TRBV28 with TRBJ1-1, with D possibly matching TRBD1 (5 bases). The CDR3 has 14 amino acids. CDR1 is MDHEN and CDR2 is SYDVKM in the germline V gene. The V and J ends lost 6 bases and 7 bases respectively, with 18 bases between them.

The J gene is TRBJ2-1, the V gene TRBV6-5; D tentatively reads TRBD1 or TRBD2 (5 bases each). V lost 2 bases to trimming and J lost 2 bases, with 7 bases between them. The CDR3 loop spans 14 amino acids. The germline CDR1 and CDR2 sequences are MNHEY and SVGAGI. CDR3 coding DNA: TGTGCCAGCAGTTACGGGACCACCTACAATGAGCAGTTCTTC. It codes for CASSYGTTYNEQFF.

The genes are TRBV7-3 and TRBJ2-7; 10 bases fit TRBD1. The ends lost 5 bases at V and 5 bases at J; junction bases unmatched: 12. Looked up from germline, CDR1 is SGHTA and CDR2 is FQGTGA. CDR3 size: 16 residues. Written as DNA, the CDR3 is TGTGCCAGCAGCGAATCGTCCGGGACAGGGGTTAACGAGCAGTACTTC. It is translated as CASSESSGTGVNEQYF.

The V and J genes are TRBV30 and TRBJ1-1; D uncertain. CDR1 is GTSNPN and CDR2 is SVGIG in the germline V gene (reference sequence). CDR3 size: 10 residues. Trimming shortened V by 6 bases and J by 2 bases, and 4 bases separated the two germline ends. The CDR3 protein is CACQNTEAFF. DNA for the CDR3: TGTGCCTGTCAAAACACTGAAGCTTTCTTT.

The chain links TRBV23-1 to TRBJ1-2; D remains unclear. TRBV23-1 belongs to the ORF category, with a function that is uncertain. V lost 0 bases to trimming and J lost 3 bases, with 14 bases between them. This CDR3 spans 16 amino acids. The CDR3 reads CASSQSMGLGYYGYTF. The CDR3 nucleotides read TGCGCCAGCAGTCAATCGATGGGTCTGGGCTACTATGGCTACACCTTC.

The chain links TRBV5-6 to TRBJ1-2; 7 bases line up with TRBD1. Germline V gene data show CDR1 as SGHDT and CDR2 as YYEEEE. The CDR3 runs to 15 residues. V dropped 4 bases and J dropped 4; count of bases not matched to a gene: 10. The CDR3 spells CASSVGTAPIYGYTF. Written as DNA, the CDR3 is TGTGCCAGCAGCGTCGGGACAGCCCCCATCTATGGCTACACCTTC.

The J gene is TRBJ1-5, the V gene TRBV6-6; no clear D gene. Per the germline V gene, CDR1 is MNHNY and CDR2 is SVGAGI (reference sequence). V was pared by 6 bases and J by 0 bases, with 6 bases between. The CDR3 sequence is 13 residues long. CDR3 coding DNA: TGTGCCAGCAGGCTAGATAGCAATCAGCCCCAGCATTTT. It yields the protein CASRLDSNQPQHF.

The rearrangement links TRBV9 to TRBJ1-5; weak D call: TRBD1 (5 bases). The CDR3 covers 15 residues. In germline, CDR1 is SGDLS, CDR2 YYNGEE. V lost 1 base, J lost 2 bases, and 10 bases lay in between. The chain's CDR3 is CASSVTGAGNQPQHF. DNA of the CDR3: TGTGCCAGCAGCGTAACCGGGGCCGGCAATCAGCCCCAGCATTTT.

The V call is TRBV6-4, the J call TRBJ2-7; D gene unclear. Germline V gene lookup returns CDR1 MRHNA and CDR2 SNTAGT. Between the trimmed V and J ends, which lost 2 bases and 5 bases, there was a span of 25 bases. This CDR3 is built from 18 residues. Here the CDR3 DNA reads TGTGCCAGCAGTGACCCGCTCCGATCGCGCGACCCCCCCCACGAGCAGTACTTC. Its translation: CASSDPLRSRDPPHEQYF.

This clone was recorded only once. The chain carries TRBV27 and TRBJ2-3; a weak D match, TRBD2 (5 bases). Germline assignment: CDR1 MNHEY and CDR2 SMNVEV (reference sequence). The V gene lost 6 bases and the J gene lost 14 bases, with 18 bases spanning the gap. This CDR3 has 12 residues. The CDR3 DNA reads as TGTGCCAGCAGCTCCCCTTTAGGAGAGGGGTATTTT. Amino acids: CASSSPLGEGYF.

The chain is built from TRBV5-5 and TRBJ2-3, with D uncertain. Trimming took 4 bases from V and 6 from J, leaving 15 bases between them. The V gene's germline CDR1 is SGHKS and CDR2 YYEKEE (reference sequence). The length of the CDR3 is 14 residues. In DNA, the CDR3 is TGTGCCAGCAGCCTAGGTGCCCATCAGGATACGCAGTATTTT. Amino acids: CASSLGAHQDTQYF.

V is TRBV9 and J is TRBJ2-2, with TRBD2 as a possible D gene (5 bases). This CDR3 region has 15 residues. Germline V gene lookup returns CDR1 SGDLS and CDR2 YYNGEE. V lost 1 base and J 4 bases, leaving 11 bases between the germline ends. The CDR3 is CASSVIEGPTGELFF. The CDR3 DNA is TGTGCCAGCAGCGTAATTGAGGGCCCCACCGGGGAGCTGTTTTTT. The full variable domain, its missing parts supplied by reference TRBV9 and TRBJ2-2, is DSGVTQTPKHLITATGQRVTLRCSPRSGDLSVYWYQQSLDQGLQFLIQYYNGEERAKGNILERFSAQQFPDLHSELNLSSLELGDSALYFCASSVIEGPTGELFFGEGSRLTVL.

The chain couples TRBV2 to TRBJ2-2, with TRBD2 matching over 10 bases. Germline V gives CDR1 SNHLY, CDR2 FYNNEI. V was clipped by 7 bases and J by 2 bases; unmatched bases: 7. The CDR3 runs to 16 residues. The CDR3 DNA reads TGTGCCAGCAAAACGGGACTAGCGAGTAACACCGGGGAGCTGTTTTTT. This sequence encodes CASKTGLASNTGELFF.

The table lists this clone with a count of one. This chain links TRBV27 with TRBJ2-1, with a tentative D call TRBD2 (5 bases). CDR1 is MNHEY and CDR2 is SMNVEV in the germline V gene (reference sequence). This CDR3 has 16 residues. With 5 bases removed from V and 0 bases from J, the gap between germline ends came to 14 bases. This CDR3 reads CASSPVALSSYNEQFF. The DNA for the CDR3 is TGTGCCAGCAGTCCCGTAGCGTTAAGCTCCTACAATGAGCAGTTCTTC.

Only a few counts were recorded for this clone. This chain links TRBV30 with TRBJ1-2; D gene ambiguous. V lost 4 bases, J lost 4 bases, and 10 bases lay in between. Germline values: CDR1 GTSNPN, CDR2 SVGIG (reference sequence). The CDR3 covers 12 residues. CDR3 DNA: TGTGCCTGGAACGGGTATGGCTATGGCTACACCTTC. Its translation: CAWNGYGYGYTF.

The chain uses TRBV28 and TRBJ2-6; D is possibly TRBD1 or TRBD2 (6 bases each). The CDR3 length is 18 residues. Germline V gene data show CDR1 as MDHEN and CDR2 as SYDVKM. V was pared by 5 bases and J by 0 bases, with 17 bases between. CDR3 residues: CASSLGGRELSGANVLTF. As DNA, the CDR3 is TGTGCCAGCAGTCTGGGGGGCAGGGAGCTCTCTGGGGCCAACGTCCTGACTTTC.

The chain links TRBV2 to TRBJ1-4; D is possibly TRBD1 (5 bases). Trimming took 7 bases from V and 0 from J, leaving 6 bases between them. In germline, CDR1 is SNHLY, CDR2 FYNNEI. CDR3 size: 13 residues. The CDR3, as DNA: TGTGCCAGCAAACAGGCAACTAATGAAAAACTGTTTTTT. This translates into CASKQATNEKLFF.

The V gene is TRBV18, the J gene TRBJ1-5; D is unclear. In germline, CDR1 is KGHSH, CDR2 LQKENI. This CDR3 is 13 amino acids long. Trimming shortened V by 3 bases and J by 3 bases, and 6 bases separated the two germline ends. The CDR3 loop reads CASSPNLNQPQHF. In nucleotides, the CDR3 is TGTGCCAGCTCACCCAATCTCAATCAGCCCCAGCATTTT. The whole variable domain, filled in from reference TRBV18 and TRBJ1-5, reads NAGVMQNPRHLVRRRGQEARLRCSPMKGHSHVYWYRQLPEEGLKFMVYLQKENIIDESGMPKERFSAEFPKEGPSILRIQQVVRGDSAAYFCASSPNLNQPQHFGDGTRLSIL.